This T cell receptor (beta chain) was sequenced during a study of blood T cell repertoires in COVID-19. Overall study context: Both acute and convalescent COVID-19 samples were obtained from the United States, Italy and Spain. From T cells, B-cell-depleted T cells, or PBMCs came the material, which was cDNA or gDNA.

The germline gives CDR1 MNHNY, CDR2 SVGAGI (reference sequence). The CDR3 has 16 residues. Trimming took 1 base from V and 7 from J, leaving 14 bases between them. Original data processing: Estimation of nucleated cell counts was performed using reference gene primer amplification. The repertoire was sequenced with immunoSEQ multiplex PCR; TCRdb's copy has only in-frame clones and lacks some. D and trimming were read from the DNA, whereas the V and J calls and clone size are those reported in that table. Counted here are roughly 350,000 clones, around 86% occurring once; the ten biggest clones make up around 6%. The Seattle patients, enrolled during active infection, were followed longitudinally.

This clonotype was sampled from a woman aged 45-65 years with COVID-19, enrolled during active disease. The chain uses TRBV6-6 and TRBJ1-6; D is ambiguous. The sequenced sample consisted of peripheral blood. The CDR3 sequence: CASSYLGEAANSPLHF. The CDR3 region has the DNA TGTGCCAGCAGTTACTTAGGCGAGGCAGCCAATTCACCCCTCCACTTT.